This T cell receptor beta chain was captured in a study of T cell changes during pregnancy in multiple sclerosis. This CDR3 comprises 15 residues. CDR1 is SGHDN and CDR2 is FVKESK in the germline V gene. V was trimmed by 2 bases and J by 5 bases, leaving 15 bases between them. The data were produced by immunoSEQ multiplex PCR, yet TCRdb's version contains in-frame clones alone and is incomplete. The table shows tens of thousands of clones, with 80% to 95% occurring only once. The sequence was collected from a female donor with multiple sclerosis, enrolled in a pregnancy study. Source: peripheral blood, taken in the first trimester of pregnancy. The V gene is TRBV14, the J gene TRBJ2-5; D may be TRBD2 (5 bases). The CDR3 nucleotides are TGTGCCAGCAGCCAATGGACTCGATTAGGCGAGACCCAGTACTTC. It encodes CASSQWTRLGETQYF.